This passage covers 22 T cell receptor beta chains from one sample sequenced in a study of blood T cell repertoires in COVID-19. Assay: immunoSEQ multiplex PCR; the TCRdb copy retains only in-frame clones and omits some. In the table there are just over 95,000 clones, around 80% of which are singletons. The sample was peripheral blood. The receptors here all came from a man in his 60s with acute or convalescent COVID-19.

The V call is TRBV5-1, the J call TRBJ1-2, with D unclear. Germline V lookup: CDR1 SGHRS, CDR2 YFSETQ. The CDR3 covers 12 residues. V was trimmed by 4 bases and J by 4 bases, leaving 8 bases between them. CDR3 in amino acids: CASSLGGYGYTF. CDR3 coding DNA: TGCGCCAGCAGCCTGGGCGGCTATGGCTACACCTTC.

The chain combines TRBV19 with TRBJ1-5; D is unclear. Germline V gene sequence: CDR1 LNHDA, CDR2 SQIVND (reference sequence). V dropped 6 bases and J dropped 0 bases, with 12 bases sitting between them. The CDR3 spans 15 residues. Written as DNA, the CDR3 is TGTGCCAGTAGCGCTACCTTTACTAGCAATCAGCCCCAGCATTTT. This codes for CASSATFTSNQPQHF.

This clone turned up a few times. The gene calls are TRBV3-1 (or the pseudogene TRBV3-2) and TRBJ2-3; 16 bases are shared with TRBD2. CDR1 is LGHDT, CDR2 YNNKEL, per germline (reference sequence). The CDR3 loop spans 16 amino acids. Trimming cost V 0 bases and J 9 bases; bases outside gene matches: 3. The CDR3 loop reads CASSQDSGLAGGTQYF. The CDR3 DNA reads as TGTGCCAGCAGCCAAGATTCGGGACTAGCGGGGGGGACGCAGTATTTT.

The chain carries TRBV25-1 and TRBJ1-6, with D perhaps matching TRBD1 (5 bases). The CDR3 spans 15 residues. CDR1 is MGHDK, CDR2 SYGVNS, per germline. V was clipped by 5 bases and J by 4 bases, with 12 bases between them. CDR3 loop: CASSTKGLYNSPLHF. In DNA, the CDR3 is TGTGCCAGCAGTACGAAGGGACTGTATAATTCACCCCTCCACTTT. The full variable domain, rest sourced from reference TRBV25-1 and TRBJ1-6, is EADIYQTPRYLVIGTGKKITLECSQTMGHDKMYWYQQDPGMELHLIHYSYGVNSTEKGDLSSESTVSRIRTEHFPLTLESARPSHTSQYLCASSTKGLYNSPLHFGNGTRLTVT.

This sequence joins TRBV7-2 and TRBJ2-1; no clear D gene. This CDR3 spans 13 amino acids. Germline-derived CDR1 and CDR2 are SGHTA and FQGNSA. V shed 1 base and J shed 7 bases, with 8 bases lying between them. The CDR3 protein is CASSLVRGNEQFF. The DNA for the CDR3 is TGTGCCAGCAGCTTAGTACGAGGAAATGAGCAGTTCTTC.

The chain combines TRBV6-2 or TRBV6-3 with TRBJ1-2, with D possibly TRBD1 on 6 matching bases. V dropped 2 bases and J dropped 4 bases, with 11 bases sitting between them. Germline-derived CDR1 and CDR2 are MNHEY and SVGEGT. The CDR3 loop spans 14 amino acids. The DNA of the CDR3 is TGTGCCAGCAGTTACCTTGGGACATCCTATGGCTACACCTTC. Translated: CASSYLGTSYGYTF.

The V call is TRBV19, the J call TRBJ1-3; 8 bases are shared with TRBD1. The V gene's germline CDR1 is LNHDA and CDR2 SQIVND (reference sequence). V was clipped by 0 bases and J by 5 bases; unmatched bases: 6. The CDR3 totals 16 residues. The CDR3 spells CASSIEGQGDRNTIYF. In nucleotides, the CDR3 is TGTGCCAGTAGTATAGAAGGACAGGGTGATCGAAACACCATATATTTT.

This chain's CDR3 is CASGLGGSSEQYV. CDR3 nucleotides: TGTGCTAGTGGTTTGGGAGGGAGTTCCGAGCAGTACGTC. The rearrangement links TRBV12-5 to TRBJ2-7; maybe TRBD2 (5 bases). Trimming shortened V by 1 base and J by 6 bases, and 10 bases separated the two germline ends. CDR3 size: 13 residues. Germline assignment: CDR1 LGHNT and CDR2 FRNRAP.

The rearrangement links TRBV5-1 to TRBJ2-3; 12 bases line up with TRBD2. The J segment lost 4 bases and the V segment lost 0 bases, leaving 3 bases of the junction unmatched. This CDR3 has 16 amino acids. Looked up from germline, CDR1 is SGHRS and CDR2 is YFSETQ. The CDR3 DNA reads TGCGCCAGCAGCTTGGGGACTAGCGGGGCCTCAGATACGCAGTATTTT. Encoded protein: CASSLGTSGASDTQYF.

The rearrangement joins TRBV28 to TRBJ2-4; D is perhaps TRBD1 (6 bases). The V end was cut by 8 bases, the J end by 8 bases, with 16 bases between. CDR1 is MDHEN, CDR2 SYDVKM, per germline. The CDR3 extends over 13 amino acids. CDR3 nucleotide sequence: TGTGCCAGCCTTAAACAGGGCTTGGACATTCAGTACTTC. Its protein product is CASLKQGLDIQYF. Filled out from reference TRBV28 and TRBJ2-4, the complete variable domain reads DVKVTQSSRYLVKRTGEKVFLECVQDMDHENMFWYRQDPGLGLRLIYFSYDVKMKEKGDIPEGYSVSREKKERFSLILESASTNQTSMYLCASLKQGLDIQYFGAGTRLSVL.

This clone was found once. The chain has TRBV9 and TRBJ2-2; D perhaps matches TRBD1 (6 bases). Germline V CDR1 and CDR2: SGDLS, YYNGEE. This CDR3 comprises 13 residues. V lost 3 bases and J 7 bases, leaving 10 bases between the germline ends. The CDR3 loop is CASSEDSFGELFF. CDR3 in DNA: TGTGCCAGCAGCGAGGACAGCTTCGGGGAGCTGTTTTTT.

This chain uses TRBV27 with TRBJ2-7; maybe TRBD2 (6 bases). Germline CDR1 and CDR2: MNHEY and SMNVEV (reference sequence). The ends were cut back, 2 bases at V and 0 bases at J, with 8 bases in the middle. The CDR3 runs to 14 residues. The CDR3 spells CASSLTSSSYEQYV. The DNA of the CDR3 is TGTGCCAGCAGTTTAACTAGCAGCTCCTACGAGCAGTACGTC.

About this clone: The junction shows a germline mismatch at one end, possibly a read error. The rearrangement joins TRBV7-7 to TRBJ2-2, with 8 bases lining up with TRBD2. Germline V gene data show CDR1 as SSHAT and CDR2 as FNYEAQ (reference sequence). The CDR3 extends over 15 amino acids. The CDR3 DNA follows: TGTGCTAGCAGCCTATCCGGGACTAGCACCGGGGAGCTGTTTTTT. This translates into CASSLSGTSTGELFF. Looking up the rest from reference TRBV7-7 and TRBJ2-2 gives the full variable domain: GAGVSQSPRYKVTKRGQDVTLRCDPISSHATLYWYQQALGQGPEFLTYFNYEAQPDKSGLPSDRFSAERPEGSISTLTIQRTEQRDSAMYRCASSLSGTSTGELFFGEGSRLTVL.

The chain carries TRBV12-3 or TRBV12-4 and TRBJ1-2, with 7 bases aligning to TRBD1. This CDR3 is built from 13 residues. Trimming removed 6 bases from V and 4 bases from J; junction bases left unmatched: 5. CDR3 bases: TGTGCCAGCAGATCCGGGACAGCCTATGGCTACACCTTC. This translates into CASRSGTAYGYTF.

V usage is TRBV6-5 and J usage is TRBJ1-2; 9 bases are shared with TRBD1. This CDR3 has 15 amino acids. Germline V gives CDR1 MNHEY, CDR2 SVGAGI. After removal of 0 bases from V and 5 bases from J, the junction contained 4 bases not matched to a gene. The CDR3 bases are TGTGCCAGCAGTTACTCGACAGGGGGAGTTTATGGCTACACCTTC. Encoded protein: CASSYSTGGVYGYTF.

This clone was seen a single time. One junction end disagrees with the germline gene, perhaps due to a read error. V usage is TRBV25-1 and J usage is TRBJ2-1; 9 nucleotides match TRBD2. Germline V gives CDR1 MGHDK, CDR2 SYGVNS. CDR3 size: 11 residues. The CDR3 loop is CAGRTSAEQFF. In DNA form, the CDR3 reads TGTGCCGGCAGGACTAGCGCTGAGCAGTTCTTC.

The rearrangement uses TRBV21-1 and TRBJ1-4; TRBD1 was called by the table and not checked on the DNA. TRBV21-1 corresponds to a pseudogene. CDR3 length equals 15 residues. As DNA, the CDR3 is TGTGCCAGCAGCGAACAGGGTATGTGGGATGAAAAACTGTTTTTT. Protein product: CASSEQGMWDEKLFF.

The chain employs TRBV5-8 and TRBJ1-2; a weak D match, TRBD1 (6 bases). V was cut by 0 bases and J by 4 bases, with 13 bases left in between. The germline V gene encodes CDR1 SGHTS and CDR2 YDEGEE. This CDR3 region has 15 residues. DNA for the CDR3: TGTGCCAGCAGCTTGGGACAGGCTTCGCTCTATGGCTACACCTTC. Its protein is CASSLGQASLYGYTF.

This clone turned up a few times. J is TRBJ2-3 and V is TRBV21-1; whether TRBD1, the table's D call, matches the DNA was not checked. TRBV21-1 is an annotated pseudogene. This CDR3 spans 17 amino acids. The chain's CDR3 is CASSKSRKGHRTDTQYF. For the CDR3, the DNA is TGTGCCAGCAGCAAATCTCGGAAGGGGCATAGGACAGATACGCAGTATTTT.

The J gene is TRBJ1-2, the V gene TRBV4-3, with TRBD1 matching over 10 bases. Trimming took 3 bases from V and 4 from J; bases not matched to a gene: 8. The CDR3 extends over 16 amino acids. Germline CDR1 and CDR2: LGHNA and YSLEER. CDR3 bases: TGCGCCAGCAGCCAGGGAGGACAGGGGGTTCTCTATGGCTACACCTTC. As protein: CASSQGGQGVLYGYTF.

The table lists this clone with a count of one. Here the CDR3 reads CASTGTGKRGYTF. The CDR3 region has the DNA TGTGCCAGTACCGGGACAGGGAAGAGGGGCTACACCTTC. The chain carries TRBV19 and TRBJ1-2; 9 positions match TRBD1. This CDR3 comprises 13 residues. CDR1 is LNHDA and CDR2 is SQIVND in the germline V gene (reference sequence). J gave up 8 bases and V 7 bases, and 8 bases lay outside the gene matches.

V usage is TRBV5-3 and J usage is TRBJ1-2; D is undetermined. TRBV5-3 is known as an ORF, though its function is uncertain. This CDR3 spans 13 amino acids. V was clipped by 2 bases and J by 4 bases, with 9 bases between them. The CDR3 bases are TGTGCCAGAAGCTTACGGGGAGGCTATGGCTACACCTTC. It yields the protein CARSLRGGYGYTF.